Described below is a single T cell receptor (beta chain) sequence and its context. One base away lies a much larger clone, so this may be a sequencing read error. This sample is drawn from a study of human T cells and chemical hapten exposure. Across the study: Doses of diphenylcyclopropenone went to the patients' scalps weekly throughout the roughly 23-week study. The study patch tested 0.01% DPC on the upper back and read results at 6 days.

Stated time point: patch test 3, about 24 weeks after DPC sensitization. The treatment: therapeutic diphenylcyclopropenone sensitization with weekly scalp DPC. Attachment of unique molecular identifiers to individual cDNA molecules was performed in the library. TCRdb reanalysed the RACE reads using MiXCR and keeps one entry per CDR3 protein. The repertoire holds more than 80,000 distinct CDR3 sequences, with more than 10% as singletons. The CDR3 consists of 13 residues. Trimming removed 8 bases at V and 6 bases at J, with 20 bases between. Germline values: CDR1 SQVTM, CDR2 ANQGSEA. Material: whole blood, obtained in connection with sensitization to the hapten diphenylcyclopropenone (DPC). The clonotype originates from a woman aged 45-59 years with alopecia areata. Some clones in this sample may be carry-over from other donors' samples. The J gene is TRBJ2-7, the V gene TRBV29-1; TRBD2 might be the D (5 bases). The CDR3, as DNA: TGCAGCATGAAGGTCGCCGGACTCGGCGAGCAGTACTTC. It yields the protein CSMKVAGLGEQYF.